The text below deals with one TCR beta chain. The antigen is not known. Profiled with immunoSEQ multiplex PCR; TCRdb holds only in-frame clones, not every one. This table has about 150,000 clones, 70% to 90% appearing once. The data are from a study of T cell responses to AZD1222 COVID-19 vaccine. Findings and caveats of the study: Clonal diversity was possibly underestimated; the donors were predominantly white British and more often female. Regions 160-218 and 743-854 held dominance among vaccine-associated CD4 TCRs, which spanned spike. Nearly half of spike-specific TCRs reportedly target unmutated variant regions.

The V and J ends lost 3 bases and 6 bases respectively, with 8 bases between them. The CDR3 consists of 12 residues. Germline V gene data show CDR1 as SNHLY and CDR2 as FYNNEI. The chain links TRBV2 to TRBJ2-5; possibly TRBD1 or TRBD2 for D (5 bases each). This sequence was found in an adult in good health. The input for sequencing was peripheral blood, taken on day 0 of MenACWY control vaccination. The chain's CDR3 is CASSEGTQTQYF. CDR3 bases: TGTGCCAGCAGTGAGGGGACCCAGACCCAGTACTTC.